The next 7 T cell receptor beta chains were all read from a single sample in a study of T cell changes during pregnancy in multiple sclerosis. Profiled with immunoSEQ multiplex PCR; TCRdb holds only in-frame clones, not every one. The table shows some 31,000 clones, with about nine tenths occurring only once. The material was CD8+ T cells from peripheral blood mononuclear cells, obtained in the second trimester of pregnancy. The receptors originated from a female donor in good health, enrolled as a control in a pregnancy study.

CDR3 in amino acids: CASSPGWNTEAFF. CDR3 DNA: TGTGCCAGCAGCCCCGGTTGGAACACTGAAGCTTTCTTT. This chain links TRBV5-6 with TRBJ1-1; D is ambiguous. The ends were cut back, 4 bases at V and 1 base at J, with 8 bases in the middle. CDR3 length: 13 residues. CDR1 is SGHDT and CDR2 is YYEEEE in the germline V gene.

The V and J genes are TRBV7-2 and TRBJ2-1, with TRBD2 matching 7 bases. The CDR3 has 17 residues. The V gene end was trimmed by 1 base and the J gene end by 0 bases; junction bases not matched to a gene: 6. Germline V gives CDR1 SGHTA, CDR2 FQGNSA. The CDR3 region has the DNA TGTGCCAGCAGCTTAGAGAGGACTAGTCCCTCCTACAATGAGCAGTTCTTC. This gives the protein CASSLERTSPSYNEQFF.

The V and J genes are TRBV4-1 and TRBJ1-5; 11 nucleotides match TRBD1. V lost 0 bases to trimming and J lost 0 bases; unmatched junction nucleotides: 4. The CDR3 runs to 18 residues. The germline V gene encodes CDR1 MGHRA and CDR2 YSYEKL. In nucleotides, the CDR3 is TGCGCCAGCAGCCAAGATCCAGGGACAGGGGGTAGCAATCAGCCCCAGCATTTT. Translating gives CASSQDPGTGGSNQPQHF.

The chain couples TRBV5-1 to TRBJ2-3; 12 bases fit TRBD2. The CDR3 has 18 amino acids. The V gene end was trimmed by 0 bases and the J gene end by 2 bases; junction bases not matched to a gene: 7. Germline CDR1 SGHRS, CDR2 YFSETQ. CDR3 bases: TGCGCCAGCAGCTTGGCTTCTAGCGGGGGGGTGGTCACAGATACGCAGTATTTT. This gives the protein CASSLASSGGVVTDTQYF.

This clone came up once. The junction departs from germline at one end; a sequencing error may be responsible. The chain employs TRBV4-2 and TRBJ1-2; D gene uncertain. This CDR3 has 15 residues. Germline V gene data show CDR1 as LGHNA and CDR2 as YNFKEQ. CDR3 DNA: TGTGCCAGCAGCCAAGATCCCGGGTTTAACTATGGCCACACCTTC. It specifies CASSQDPGFNYGHTF.

By sample share, this clone is medium-sized. This chain connects TRBV4-2 to TRBJ2-5, with D possibly matching TRBD2 (7 bases). Germline CDR1 is LGHNA and CDR2 is YNFKEQ. V gave up 0 bases and J gave up 5 bases, with 13 bases separating them. The CDR3 loop spans 15 amino acids. In nucleotides, the CDR3 is TGTGCCAGCAGCCAAGAAGGGGGGGGCCCCGAGACCCAGTACTTC. Encoded protein: CASSQEGGGPETQYF.

This clone was picked up one time. The chain is built from TRBV4-2 and TRBJ2-6, with D possibly matching TRBD2 (6 bases). Germline V gene sequence: CDR1 LGHNA, CDR2 YNFKEQ. The CDR3 extends over 18 amino acids. The germline V and J ends were trimmed by 3 bases and 0 bases, with 15 bases remaining between them. The CDR3 reads CASSQEGQDYSGANVLTF. DNA for the CDR3: TGTGCCAGCAGCCAGGAGGGGCAGGATTACTCTGGGGCCAACGTCCTGACTTTC.